Listed below are T cell receptor beta chains from one sample, sequenced in a study of human T cells and chemical hapten exposure. Using its own MiXCR run on the RACE reads, TCRdb lists one record per CDR3 protein. In the table there are roughly 380,000 distinct CDR3 sequences, roughly 4.8% of which are singletons. This specimen consisted of whole blood, obtained in connection with sensitization to the hapten diphenylcyclopropenone (DPC). All receptors come from a woman between 50 and 59 years old with alopecia areata. Some clones in this sample may be carry-over from other donors' samples. The CDR3 runs from the conserved cysteine through the conserved F or W. Each record gives: D gene, V gene, J gene, CDR3 protein. A D gene is named only where the DNA matches it firmly.

TRBD1	TRBV2	TRBJ1-6	CATDRGSSYNSPLHF
-	TRBV7-8	TRBJ2-2	CASSWLRWTGELFF
-	TRBV6-1	TRBJ1-4	CASKLDTINEKLFF
-	TRBV3-1	TRBJ1-6	CASSQAETYNSPLHF
TRBD1	TRBV6-5	TRBJ2-3	CASLPRDSYPDTQYF
TRBD1	TRBV7-3	TRBJ2-1	CASSLTGQGHNEQFF
TRBD2	TRBV27	TRBJ2-3	CATKRGGFSPDGGTDTQYF
-	TRBV12-3/TRBV12-4	TRBJ1-2	CASSTPGYGYTF
-	TRBV6-5	TRBJ2-7	CASWQGTTYEQYF
TRBD1	TRBV7-2	TRBJ2-7	CASSSYRGTYEQYF
-	TRBV4-2	TRBJ1-4	CASGRIENEKLFF
TRBD2	TRBV5-1	TRBJ2-5	CASSLSTGGMQETQYF
-	TRBV28	TRBJ1-5	CASSGGSDSNQPQHF
-	TRBV24-1	TRBJ1-1	CATRADLNTEAFF
-	TRBV2	TRBJ1-2	CASSLTETGTDYGYTF
-	TRBV30	TRBJ1-5	CAWSIGGQQPQHF
-	TRBV3-1	TRBJ1-1	CASSQVGTNTEAFF
-	TRBV4-1	TRBJ1-6	CASSRTGGTLSSPLHF
-	TRBV6-1	TRBJ1-1	CASSIEAFF
TRBD2	TRBV24-1	TRBJ2-1	CATSVTSGRRHNEQFF
TRBD1	TRBV12-3/TRBV12-4	TRBJ2-1	CASSSDRVRNEQFF
-	TRBV7-9	TRBJ1-5	CASSRQGMPQHF
TRBD1	TRBV4-3	TRBJ1-6	CASSQDTRTGFSPLHF
-	TRBV4-1	TRBJ2-7	CASSQEEQGDGYEQYF
-	TRBV3-1	TRBJ1-5	CASSQPPGKPQHF
TRBD2	TRBV6-5	TRBJ2-7	CASSLAGGRHEQYF
-	TRBV7-2	TRBJ2-1	CASGGSTGERKTSYNEQFF
TRBD1	TRBV27	TRBJ1-1	CASSLLPGQGVTEAFF
TRBD1	TRBV27	TRBJ1-5	CASSYTGGYQPQHF
TRBD1	TRBV9	TRBJ2-3	CASSVRGLTDTQYF
-	TRBV7-2	TRBJ2-3	CASSLNSERTDTQYF
TRBD1	TRBV5-6	TRBJ2-5	CASSYPDRVRETQYF
TRBD2	TRBV5-4	TRBJ2-2	CASSLELADNTGELFF
-	TRBV28	TRBJ1-6	CASLTNNSPLHF
-	TRBV18	TRBJ1-4	CASSPNSNGEKLFF
-	TRBV15	TRBJ1-5	CATSTPGQPQHF
-	TRBV5-1	TRBJ2-5	CASSDKARMGQETQYF
-	TRBV7-6	TRBJ2-3	CASSLRTGDGTDTQYF
-	TRBV28	TRBJ2-3	CASRDAKAGRTDTQYF
-	TRBV29-1	TRBJ2-7	CSVEGSLEGEQYF
-	TRBV7-9	TRBJ1-1	CASSLPGVIRTEAFF
TRBD1	TRBV19	TRBJ1-2	CASTNAGGRGYTF
-	TRBV2	TRBJ2-3	CASRLRGGQGTDTQYF
-	TRBV29-1	TRBJ1-2	CSVKADNYGYTF
TRBD1	TRBV9	TRBJ2-3	CASSADRETDTQYF
-	TRBV6-6	TRBJ2-3	CASSFANTDTQYF
TRBD2	TRBV5-1	TRBJ2-2	CASSPGLAGAHTGELFF
-	TRBV3-1	TRBJ2-6	CASSPPGGASGANVLTF
-	TRBV7-9	TRBJ1-6	CASSARPGSPLHF
TRBD1	TRBV2	TRBJ1-6	CASVPPQGRNSPLHF
TRBD1	TRBV7-9	TRBJ1-1	CASSFPSKTGFDTEAFF
TRBD2	TRBV11-3	TRBJ2-1	CASSSRGRGTSEDEQFF
TRBD2	TRBV6-5	TRBJ2-7	CASSSLAGKVEQYF
-	TRBV7-4	TRBJ1-2	CASSTHTYGYTF
-	TRBV5-1	TRBJ2-3	CASSLQGTYTDTQYF
TRBD1	TRBV2	TRBJ2-2	CASSEAGTARLGGELFF
TRBD1	TRBV5-1	TRBJ2-2	CASSGTGNTGELFF
TRBD2	TRBV11-2	TRBJ2-1	CASSLDGGRRNEQFF
-	TRBV5-1	TRBJ2-2	CASSTGAGTNTGELFF
-	TRBV12-5	TRBJ1-2	CASGLVPGRGYTF